This T cell receptor (beta chain) appears in the sequencing data of a study of cytomegalovirus exposure and HLA in healthy donors. The CDR3 is 11 residues long. The V end lost 5 bases, the J end lost 4 bases, and 8 bases lay between the germline ends. From germline, CDR1 is DFQATT and CDR2 SNEGSKA (reference sequence). Study outcomes and limitations: Reportedly, diagnosis of cytomegalovirus status by the classifier showed high specificity and sensitivity.

The PCR employed 60 Vbeta primers together with 13 Jbeta primers. Sequencing was performed with immunoSEQ multiplex PCR; in TCRdb, only in-frame clones are kept and a portion is missing. This specimen shows about 96,000 clones; the ten leading clones hold roughly 3%. Worth noting for this clone: Its antigen is currently unknown.

This sequence was found in a woman under 40 in good health and CMV-seronegative. This sequence joins TRBV20-1 and TRBJ1-1, with a possible D match to TRBD1 (6 bases). The specimen was PBMCs. This CDR3 reads CSAAGATEAFF. The DNA for the CDR3 is TGCAGTGCTGCAGGGGCCACTGAAGCTTTCTTT.